This paragraph reports one TCR beta chain. What it recognizes is unknown. All patients were mismatch repair deficient, assessed by either PCR or immunohistochemistry. The TCR-sequenced patients were a few responders to pembrolizumab. V lost 2 bases to trimming and J lost 9 bases, with 17 bases between them. Germline CDR1 and CDR2: SGHTA and FQGTGA. The CDR3 has 15 amino acids. The source of the sample is a study of PD-1 blockade in mismatch repair-deficient tumors. About the research overall: Patients had 12 mismatch repair-deficient cancer types, all previously treated and progressing.

TCRdb's copy holds only in-frame clones and misses some; the assay was immunoSEQ multiplex PCR. Seen here are under 15,000 clones, 80% to 90% observed once, and the top ten hold more than 1.5%. Overall study findings and caveats: After pembrolizumab, tumor-resident clones rose rapidly, then generally contracted before radiologic responses.

The receptor comes from an adult with mismatch repair-deficient cancer. The source material was PBMCs, sampled less than 15 weeks after starting pembrolizumab. This rearrangement joins TRBV7-3 to TRBJ2-1; D is perhaps TRBD1 (6 bases). The chain's CDR3 is CASSLLQGRGSEQFF. CDR3 DNA: TGTGCCAGCAGCTTATTACAGGGTCGAGGATCTGAGCAGTTCTTC.